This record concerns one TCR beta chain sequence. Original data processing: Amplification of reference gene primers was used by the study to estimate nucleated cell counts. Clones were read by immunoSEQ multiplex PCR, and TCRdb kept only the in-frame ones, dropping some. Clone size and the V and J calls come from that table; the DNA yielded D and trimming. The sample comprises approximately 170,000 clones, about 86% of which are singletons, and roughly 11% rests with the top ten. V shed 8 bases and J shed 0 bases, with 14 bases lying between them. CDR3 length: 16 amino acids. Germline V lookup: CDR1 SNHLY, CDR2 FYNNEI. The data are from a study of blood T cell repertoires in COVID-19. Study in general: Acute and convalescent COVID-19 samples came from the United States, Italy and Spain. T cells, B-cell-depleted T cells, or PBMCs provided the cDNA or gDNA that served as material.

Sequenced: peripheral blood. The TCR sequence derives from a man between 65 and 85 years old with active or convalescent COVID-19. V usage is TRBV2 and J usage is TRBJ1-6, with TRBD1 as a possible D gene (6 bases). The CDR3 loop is CASRPGASSYNSPLHF. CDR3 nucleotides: TGTGCCAGCCGACCAGGGGCTAGCTCCTATAATTCACCCCTCCACTTT. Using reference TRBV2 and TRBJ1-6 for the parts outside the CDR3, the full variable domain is EPEVTQTPSHQVTQMGQEVILRCVPISNHLYFYWYRQILGQKVEFLVSFYNNEISEKSEIFDDQFSVERPDGSNFTLKIRSTKLEDSAMYFCASRPGASSYNSPLHFGNGTRLTVT.